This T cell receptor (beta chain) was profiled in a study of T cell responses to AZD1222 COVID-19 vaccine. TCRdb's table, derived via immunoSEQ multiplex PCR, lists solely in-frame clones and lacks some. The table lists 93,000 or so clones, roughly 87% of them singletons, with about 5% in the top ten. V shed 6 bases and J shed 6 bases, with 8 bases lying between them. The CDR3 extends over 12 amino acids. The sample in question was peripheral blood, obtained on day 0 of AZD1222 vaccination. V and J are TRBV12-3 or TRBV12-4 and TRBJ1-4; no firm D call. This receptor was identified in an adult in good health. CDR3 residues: CASSERYEKLFF. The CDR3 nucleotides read TGTGCCAGCAGCGAGCGGTATGAAAAACTGTTTTTT.